These 26 T cell receptor beta chains originate from one sample sequenced in a study of blood T cells in healthy people across ages (dated by TCRdb to between 2014 and 2017). The library was obtained by 5' RACE. The instrument given in TCRdb is Illumina HiSeq 2500. A second PCR of about 6 to 11 cycles was performed with a sample-barcoded 5' primer and a J-beta primer mix. TCRdb ran its own pipeline on the public reads, namely fastp trimming at Q25 and MiXCR clone calling, and kept in-frame beta chains. Each CDR3 protein gets just one entry, which takes the most common genes and DNA from the rows behind it. The sample table lists 1.5 million or so distinct CDR3 sequences, approximately 43% of them with a count of one. In total, the top ten clones hold about 4.1% of the sample. The sequenced sample consisted of blood. The receptors were gathered from a woman aged 18 to 35 in good health.

This clonotype has just one count. The CDR3 protein is CASAYRGSSYEQYF. CDR3 nucleotide sequence: TGTGCCAGCGCGTACCGTGGGAGCTCCTACGAGCAGTACTTC. This chain uses TRBV27 with TRBJ2-7, with D possibly matching TRBD2 (5 bases). Germline CDR1 MNHEY, CDR2 SMNVEV (reference sequence). Trimming removed 8 bases from V and 0 bases from J, with 14 bases in between. This CDR3 is built from 14 residues.

The chain links TRBV20-1 to TRBJ1-5; TRBD1 agrees at 7 bases. The germline gives CDR1 DFQATT, CDR2 SNEGSKA (reference sequence). This CDR3 has 14 residues. J gave up 4 bases and V 6 bases, and 9 bases lay outside the gene matches. This CDR3 is CSANGQAGNQPQHF. The CDR3 DNA reads TGCAGTGCCAACGGACAGGCGGGGAATCAGCCCCAGCATTTT.

Comment on this clonotype: Compared with germline, one end of the junction differs, possibly owing to a read error. The chain joins TRBV12-3 or TRBV12-4 to TRBJ2-1; TRBD2 aligns across 8 bases. CDR3 length: 17 residues. CDR3 sequence (DNA): TGTGCCGGCAGTTTACTCCGGACTAGCACGGGATACAATGAGCAGTTCTTC. Its translation: CAGSLLRTSTGYNEQFF.

The gene calls are TRBV25-1 and TRBJ2-2; D gene unclear. CDR1 is MGHDK and CDR2 is SYGVNS in the germline V gene. The CDR3 is made up of 16 amino acids. V lost 3 bases and J 1 base, leaving 12 bases between the germline ends. The DNA of the CDR3 is TGTGCCAGCAGTGATCGGCAGGAATTGAACACCGGGGAGCTGTTTTTT. Residues: CASSDRQELNTGELFF.

The chain couples TRBV29-1 to TRBJ2-3, with TRBD2 matching over 13 bases. From germline, CDR1 is SQVTM and CDR2 ANQGSEA. J lost 2 bases, V lost 6 bases, and 5 bases had no gene match. This CDR3 comprises 15 residues. The CDR3 loop reads CSVRTSGSDTDTQYF. CDR3 nucleotide sequence: TGCAGCGTGAGGACTAGCGGGAGTGACACAGATACGCAGTATTTT.

The chain links TRBV4-1 to TRBJ2-1, with D perhaps assigned TRBD1 or TRBD2 (5 bases each). Trimming stripped 6 bases from V and 2 bases from J, with 14 bases between. Germline lookup yields CDR1 MGHRA and CDR2 YSYEKL. The CDR3 length is 15 residues. This chain's CDR3 is CASRKGMEAYNEQFF. The CDR3 DNA reads TGCGCCAGCAGAAAGGGGATGGAGGCCTACAATGAGCAGTTCTTC.

The chain joins TRBV6-2 or TRBV6-3 to TRBJ1-1; tentatively, D is TRBD1 (5 bases). The CDR3 runs 15 residues. The V gene lost 5 bases and the J gene lost 1 base, with 14 bases spanning the gap. CDR1 and CDR2 from the germline V gene are MNHEY and SVGEGT. DNA of the CDR3: TGTGCCAGCAGTCAACCAGGAGGGGCGAACACTGAAGCTTTCTTT. This encodes CASSQPGGANTEAFF.

This chain connects TRBV29-1 to TRBJ2-1, with D uncertain. CDR1 and CDR2 from the germline V gene are SQVTM and ANQGSEA. This CDR3 has 13 residues. V lost 4 bases, J lost 0 bases, and 7 bases lay in between. CDR3 in DNA: TGCAGCGTTGTTGCGTCCTCCTACAATGAGCAGTTCTTC. It encodes CSVVASSYNEQFF.

This clonotype was seen more than once but under ten times. The V and J genes are TRBV25-1 and TRBJ1-2; the match to TRBD1 covers 7 bases. The CDR3 loop spans 13 amino acids. V gave up 6 bases and J gave up 4 bases; unmatched junction bases: 5. Germline values: CDR1 MGHDK, CDR2 SYGVNS. The CDR3, as DNA: TGTGCCAGCAGGGAAGACAGGGCCTATGGCTACACCTTC. Protein product: CASREDRAYGYTF.

This clonotype turned up a few times. At one end the junction does not follow the germline gene, possibly because of a read error. The chain has TRBV4-1 and TRBJ2-7, with 9 bases lining up with TRBD1. This CDR3 has 15 residues. The V gene's germline CDR1 is MGHRA and CDR2 YSYEKL. For the CDR3, the DNA is TGTGCTAGCAGCCCTGGACAGGGGCCCTCCTACGAGCAGTACTTC. Residues: CASSPGQGPSYEQYF.

The J gene is TRBJ2-1, the V gene TRBV6-2 or TRBV6-3, with 10 bases matching TRBD2. CDR1 MNHEY and CDR2 SVGEGT come from the germline V gene. V dropped 0 bases and J dropped 7; count of bases not matched to a gene: 3. There are 15 residues in the CDR3. CDR3 bases: TGTGCCAGCAGTTACTCGATTAGCGGGAGGAATGAGCAGTTCTTC. Its protein is CASSYSISGRNEQFF.

This clonotype has more than one count but fewer than ten. The rearrangement joins TRBV12-3 or TRBV12-4 to TRBJ2-5, with 11 nucleotides matching TRBD2. This CDR3 is 16 amino acids long. The trim removed 6 bases at V and 4 bases at J, leaving 10 bases unmatched. In DNA form, the CDR3 reads TGTGCCAGCAGCCGTACTAGCGGGGGCTGGGGAGAGACCCAGTACTTC. Translating it yields CASSRTSGGWGETQYF.

The chain uses TRBV27 and TRBJ2-5; D is perhaps TRBD2 (7 bases). The ends were cut back, 11 bases at V and 5 bases at J, with 18 bases in the middle. The germline gives CDR1 MNHEY, CDR2 SMNVEV (reference sequence). This CDR3 has 13 amino acids. CDR3 sequence reads: CASGAGDGETQYF. Written as DNA, the CDR3 is TGTGCCTCAGGGGCGGGGGACGGGGAGACCCAGTACTTC.

This clonotype was picked up a small number of times. The chain uses TRBV10-3 and TRBJ1-5; 8 bases fit TRBD1. The CDR3 loop spans 15 amino acids. Germline CDR1 is ENHRY and CDR2 is SYGVKD. Trimming cost V 3 bases and J 3 bases; bases outside gene matches: 4. CDR3 sequence: CAISDAGGINQPQHF. CDR3 DNA sequence: TGTGCCATCAGTGATGCAGGGGGCATCAATCAGCCCCAGCATTTT.

The chain links TRBV4-2 to TRBJ1-5; tentative D call: TRBD1 (5 bases). CDR1 is LGHNA and CDR2 is YNFKEQ in the germline V gene. The CDR3 totals 15 residues. V was pared by 3 bases and J by 1 base, with 10 bases between. The CDR3 DNA follows: TGTGCCAGCAGCCAGCCGGGACCGAGCAATCAGCCCCAGCATTTT. It encodes CASSQPGPSNQPQHF.

This chain links TRBV4-1 with TRBJ2-3; 9 bases fit TRBD1. This CDR3 is built from 15 residues. Trimming removed 4 bases from V and 6 bases from J; junction bases left unmatched: 8. Per germline, CDR1 MGHRA and CDR2 YSYEKL. This chain's CDR3 is CASSLGQGITDTQYF. CDR3 nucleotide sequence: TGCGCCAGCAGCCTTGGACAGGGGATAACGGATACGCAGTATTTT.

The chain joins TRBV20-1 to TRBJ2-5; D possibly corresponds to TRBD2 (5 bases). The CDR3 loop spans 13 amino acids. Germline values: CDR1 DFQATT, CDR2 SNEGSKA (reference sequence). V was pared by 5 bases and J by 11 bases, with 21 bases between. The CDR3 nucleotides are TGCAGTGCTCCTAGAGGGCCGTACAATGAGCAGTACTTC. Its translation is CSAPRGPYNEQYF.

Concerning this clonotype itself: Just one base apart from a much larger clone, this may be a read error. This rearrangement joins TRBV7-2 to TRBJ2-1; no definite D call. The CDR3 has 11 residues. Germline CDR1 SGHTA, CDR2 FQGNSA. The CDR3 DNA reads as TGTGCCAGCACCCATTTCGATGAGCAGTCCTTC. Translated, it gives CASTHFDEQSF.

Of note for this clonotype: A read error may account for a junction end that differs from germline. The CDR3 DNA reads TGTGCCGGCAGCCAAAGAACAGTCTATGGCTACACCTTC. Protein: CAGSQRTVYGYTF. This chain links TRBV3-1 with TRBJ1-2; D not certain. The V gene's germline CDR1 is LGHDT and CDR2 YNNKEL (reference sequence). This CDR3 has 13 residues.

This clonotype was counted ten times or more. The rearrangement joins TRBV5-1 to TRBJ2-5, with 9 bases identical to TRBD2. The CDR3 extends over 15 amino acids. V lost 2 bases to trimming and J lost 5 bases; unmatched junction nucleotides: 7. Germline CDR1 is SGHRS and CDR2 is YFSETQ. CDR3 sequence: CASSLSSGLAETQYF. The DNA for the CDR3 is TGCGCCAGCAGCTTAAGTTCGGGACTAGCTGAGACCCAGTACTTC.

This clonotype showed up just a few times. The CDR3 here is CSVVQGARYEQFF. Here the CDR3 DNA reads TGCAGTGTAGTCCAGGGGGCGAGGTATGAGCAGTTCTTC. The V gene is TRBV20-1, the J gene TRBJ2-1; 8 nucleotides agree with TRBD1. The CDR3 extends over 13 amino acids. The junction had 10 bases not matched to a gene; V was cut back by 7 bases and J by 8 bases. The germline V gene has CDR1 DFQATT and CDR2 SNEGSKA (reference sequence).

This clonotype was counted ten times or more. The chain carries TRBV20-1 and TRBJ1-6; D not certain. Per germline, CDR1 DFQATT and CDR2 SNEGSKA (reference sequence). CDR3 length: 16 amino acids. V lost 0 bases to trimming and J lost 7 bases, with 16 bases between them. CDR3 coding DNA: TGCAGTGCTAGAGACCGAACTGCAGGAGGAAATTCACCCCTCCACTTT. Translation: CSARDRTAGGNSPLHF.

Turning to this clonotype: An end of the junction does not agree with germline; a read error may underlie this. The chain carries TRBV29-1 and TRBJ2-1, with D unresolved. The CDR3 length is 16 residues. Germline lookup yields CDR1 SQVTM and CDR2 ANQGSEA. DNA for the CDR3: TGCAGCGTTGATGAGGCTTGGATGTCCGTCTACAAGGAGCAGTTCTTC. This encodes CSVDEAWMSVYKEQFF.

A note on this clonotype: The junction does not match germline at one end; this may be a read error. V is TRBV29-1 and J is TRBJ2-7; D is possibly TRBD1 (5 bases). The CDR3 contains 13 residues. Germline CDR1 and CDR2: SQVTM and ANQGSEA. The CDR3 DNA follows: TGCAGCGCTGAGACAGTAGGGGCCTACGGGCAGTACTTC. Its protein is CSAETVGAYGQYF.

Only a few counts were recorded for this clonotype. The chain recombines TRBV4-1 with TRBJ2-1; 8 bases are a match to TRBD2. The V and J ends lost 3 bases and 2 bases, in that order; junction bases with no gene match: 12. This CDR3 region has 18 residues. Germline values: CDR1 MGHRA, CDR2 YSYEKL. CDR3 sequence reads: CASSQIDMGLVTYNEQFF. The CDR3, as DNA: TGCGCCAGCAGCCAGATAGATATGGGACTAGTAACCTACAATGAGCAGTTCTTC.

The chain has TRBV21-1 and TRBJ1-5; TRBD1 is the table's D call and was not checked against the DNA. TRBV21-1 is a listed pseudogene. The CDR3 consists of 13 residues. The CDR3 coding sequence is TGTGCCTCACGGGGGGGAGGCAGTCAGCCCCAGCATTTT. Translated: CASRGGGSQPQHF.